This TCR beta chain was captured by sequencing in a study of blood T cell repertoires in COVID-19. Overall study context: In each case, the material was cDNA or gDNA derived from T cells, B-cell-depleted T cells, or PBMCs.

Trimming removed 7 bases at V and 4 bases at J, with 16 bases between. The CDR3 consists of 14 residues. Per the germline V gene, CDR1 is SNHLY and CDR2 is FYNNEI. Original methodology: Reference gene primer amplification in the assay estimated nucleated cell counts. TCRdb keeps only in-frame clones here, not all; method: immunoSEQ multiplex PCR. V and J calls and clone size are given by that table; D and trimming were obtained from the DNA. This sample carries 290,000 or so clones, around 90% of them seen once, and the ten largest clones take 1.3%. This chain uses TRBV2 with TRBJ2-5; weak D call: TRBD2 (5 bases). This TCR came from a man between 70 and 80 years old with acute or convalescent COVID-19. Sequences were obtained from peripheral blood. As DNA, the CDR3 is TGTGCCAGCACCGGAACGGGATTTCGAGAGACCCAGTACTTC. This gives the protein CASTGTGFRETQYF.